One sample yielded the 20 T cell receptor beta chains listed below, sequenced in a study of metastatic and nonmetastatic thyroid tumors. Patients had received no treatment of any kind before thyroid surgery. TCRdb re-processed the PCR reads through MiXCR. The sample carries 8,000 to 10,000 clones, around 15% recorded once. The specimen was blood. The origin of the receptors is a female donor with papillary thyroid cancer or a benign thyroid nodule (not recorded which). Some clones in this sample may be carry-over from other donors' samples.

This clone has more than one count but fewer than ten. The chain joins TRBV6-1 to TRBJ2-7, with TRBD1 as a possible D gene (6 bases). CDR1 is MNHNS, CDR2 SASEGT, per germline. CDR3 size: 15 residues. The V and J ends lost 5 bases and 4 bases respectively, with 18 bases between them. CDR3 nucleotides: TGTGCCAGCAGTTCAAATGGGAAAGGGGGTTACGAGCAGTACTTC. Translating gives CASSSNGKGGYEQYF.

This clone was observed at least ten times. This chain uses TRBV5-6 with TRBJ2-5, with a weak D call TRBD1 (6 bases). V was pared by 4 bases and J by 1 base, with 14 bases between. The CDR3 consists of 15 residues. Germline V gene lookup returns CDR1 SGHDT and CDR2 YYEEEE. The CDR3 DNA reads TGTGCCAGCAGCCTTGAACAGGGCGGCCAAGAGACCCAGTACTTC. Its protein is CASSLEQGGQETQYF.

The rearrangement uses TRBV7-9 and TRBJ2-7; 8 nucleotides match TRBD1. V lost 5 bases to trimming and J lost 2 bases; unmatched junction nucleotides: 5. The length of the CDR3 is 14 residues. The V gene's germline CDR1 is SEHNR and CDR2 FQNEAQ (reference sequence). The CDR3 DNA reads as TGTGCCAGCAGCCAAGGACAGGGAGCCTACGAGCAGTACTTC. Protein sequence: CASSQGQGAYEQYF.

The CDR3 bases are TGCGCCAGCAGCTTGGGCGGGTCCTACAATGAGCAGTTCTTC. Translating it yields CASSLGGSYNEQFF. The rearrangement links TRBV5-1 to TRBJ2-1; a possible D gene is TRBD2 (5 bases). CDR1 is SGHRS and CDR2 is YFSETQ in the germline V gene. Trimming stripped 0 bases from V and 1 base from J, with 5 bases between. The CDR3 is made up of 14 amino acids.

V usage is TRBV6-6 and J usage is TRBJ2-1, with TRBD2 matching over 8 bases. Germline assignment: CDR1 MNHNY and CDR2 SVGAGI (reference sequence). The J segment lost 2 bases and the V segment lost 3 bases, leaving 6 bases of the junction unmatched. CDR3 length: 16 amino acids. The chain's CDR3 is CASSYRAGAPYNEQFF. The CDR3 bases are TGTGCCAGCAGTTATCGAGCGGGAGCCCCCTACAATGAGCAGTTCTTC.

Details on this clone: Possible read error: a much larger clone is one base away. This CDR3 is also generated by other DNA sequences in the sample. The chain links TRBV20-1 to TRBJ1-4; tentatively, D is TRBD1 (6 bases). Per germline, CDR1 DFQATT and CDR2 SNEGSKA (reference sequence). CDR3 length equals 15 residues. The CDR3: CSASLGGTENEKLFF. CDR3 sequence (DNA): TGCAGTGCTAGCCTAGGGGGAACCGAGAATGAGAAACTGTTTTTT.

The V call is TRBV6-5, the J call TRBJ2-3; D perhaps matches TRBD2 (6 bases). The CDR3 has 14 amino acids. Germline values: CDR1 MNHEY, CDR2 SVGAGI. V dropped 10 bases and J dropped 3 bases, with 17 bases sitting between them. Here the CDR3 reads CATYMVGGTDTQYF. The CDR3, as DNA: TGTGCCACCTACATGGTCGGGGGTACAGATACGCAGTATTTT.

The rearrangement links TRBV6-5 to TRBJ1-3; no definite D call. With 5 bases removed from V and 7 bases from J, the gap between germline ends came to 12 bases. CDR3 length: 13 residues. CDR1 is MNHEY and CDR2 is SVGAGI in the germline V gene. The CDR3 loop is CASSTSFRNTIYF. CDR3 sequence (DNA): TGTGCCAGCAGTACTTCATTCAGGAACACCATATATTTT.

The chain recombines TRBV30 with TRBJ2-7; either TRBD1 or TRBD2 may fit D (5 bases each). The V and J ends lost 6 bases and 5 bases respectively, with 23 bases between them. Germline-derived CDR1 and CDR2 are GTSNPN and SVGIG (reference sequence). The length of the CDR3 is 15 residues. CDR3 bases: TGTGCCTGCAGTATTGGGACGATTTACGACCACGAGCAGTACTTC. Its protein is CACSIGTIYDHEQYF.

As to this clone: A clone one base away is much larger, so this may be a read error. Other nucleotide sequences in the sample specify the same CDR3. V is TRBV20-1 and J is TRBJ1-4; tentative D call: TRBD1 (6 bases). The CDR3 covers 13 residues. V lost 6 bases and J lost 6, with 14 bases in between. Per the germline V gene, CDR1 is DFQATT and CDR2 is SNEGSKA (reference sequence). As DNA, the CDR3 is TGCAGTGCGAGGAGGGCAGGGGATGAAAAACTGTTTTTT. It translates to CSARRAGDEKLFF.

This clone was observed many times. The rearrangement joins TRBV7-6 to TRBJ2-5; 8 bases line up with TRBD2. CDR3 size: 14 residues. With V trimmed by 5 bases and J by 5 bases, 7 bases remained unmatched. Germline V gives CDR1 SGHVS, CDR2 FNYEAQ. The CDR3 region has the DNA TGTGCCAGCAGCGCTAGCGGGCTGGTTGAGACCCAGTACTTC. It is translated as CASSASGLVETQYF.

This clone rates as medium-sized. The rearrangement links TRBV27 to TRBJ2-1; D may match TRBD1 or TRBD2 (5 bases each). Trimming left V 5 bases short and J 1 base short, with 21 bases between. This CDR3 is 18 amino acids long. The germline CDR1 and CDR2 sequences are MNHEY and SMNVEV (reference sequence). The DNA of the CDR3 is TGTGCCAGCAGTACCCTGTTCCGGGACCCGGAGTCCTACAATGAGCAGTTCTTC. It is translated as CASSTLFRDPESYNEQFF.

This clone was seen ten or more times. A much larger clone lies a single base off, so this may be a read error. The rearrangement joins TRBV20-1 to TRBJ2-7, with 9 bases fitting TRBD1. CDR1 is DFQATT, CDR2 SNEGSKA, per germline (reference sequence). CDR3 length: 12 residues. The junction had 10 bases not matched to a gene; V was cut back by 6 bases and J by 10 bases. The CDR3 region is CSASGDRVDQYF. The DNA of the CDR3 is TGCAGTGCATCGGGGGACAGGGTCGATCAGTACTTC.

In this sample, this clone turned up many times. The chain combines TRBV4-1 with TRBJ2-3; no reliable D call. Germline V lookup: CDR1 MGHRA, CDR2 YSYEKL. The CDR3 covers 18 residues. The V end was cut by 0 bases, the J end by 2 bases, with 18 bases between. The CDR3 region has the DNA TGCGCCAGCAGCCAAGATCAAGGGCAGGCGGAGCCCACAGATACGCAGTATTTT. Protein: CASSQDQGQAEPTDTQYF.

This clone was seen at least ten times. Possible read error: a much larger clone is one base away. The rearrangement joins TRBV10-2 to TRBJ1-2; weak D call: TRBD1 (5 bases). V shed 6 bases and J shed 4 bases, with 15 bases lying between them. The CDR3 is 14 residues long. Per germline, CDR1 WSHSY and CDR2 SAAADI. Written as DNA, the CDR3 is TGCGCCAGCAGCAGGGACGGAGCTAGCTATGGCTACACCTTC. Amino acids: CASSRDGASYGYTF.

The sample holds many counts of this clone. The CDR3 region has the DNA TGTGCCAGCAGCCAAATGGTAGGGAACAATGAGCAGTTCTTC. This translates into CASSQMVGNNEQFF. The genes are TRBV3-1 and TRBJ2-1; D not resolved. From germline, CDR1 is LGHDT and CDR2 YNNKEL (reference sequence). V lost 2 bases and J 5 bases, leaving 10 bases between the germline ends. This CDR3 contains 14 residues.

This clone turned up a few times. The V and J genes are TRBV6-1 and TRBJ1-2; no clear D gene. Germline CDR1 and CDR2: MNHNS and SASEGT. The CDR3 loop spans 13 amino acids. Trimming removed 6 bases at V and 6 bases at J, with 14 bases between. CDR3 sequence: CASSEGRSNGYTF. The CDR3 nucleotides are TGTGCCAGCAGCGAGGGAAGATCTAATGGCTACACCTTC.

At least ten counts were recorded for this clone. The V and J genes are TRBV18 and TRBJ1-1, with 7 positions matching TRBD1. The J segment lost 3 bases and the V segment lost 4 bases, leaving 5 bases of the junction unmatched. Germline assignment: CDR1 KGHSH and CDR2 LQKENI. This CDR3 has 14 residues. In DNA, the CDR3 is TGTGCCAGCTCACAAACAGGGACAGACACTGAAGCTTTCTTT. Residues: CASSQTGTDTEAFF.

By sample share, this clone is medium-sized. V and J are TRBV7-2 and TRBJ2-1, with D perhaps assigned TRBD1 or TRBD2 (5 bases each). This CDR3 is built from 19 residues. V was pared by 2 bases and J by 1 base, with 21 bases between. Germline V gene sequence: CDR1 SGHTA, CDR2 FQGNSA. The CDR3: CASSLPSYGAPISYNEQFF. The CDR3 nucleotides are TGTGCCAGCAGCTTACCTTCATACGGGGCACCGATATCCTACAATGAGCAGTTCTTC. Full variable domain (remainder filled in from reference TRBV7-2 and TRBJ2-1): GAGVSQSPSNKVTEKGKDVELRCDPISGHTALYWYRQSLGQGLEFLIYFQGNSAPDKSGLPSDRFSAERTGGSVSTLTIQRTQQEDSAVYLCASSLPSYGAPISYNEQFFGPGTRLTVL.

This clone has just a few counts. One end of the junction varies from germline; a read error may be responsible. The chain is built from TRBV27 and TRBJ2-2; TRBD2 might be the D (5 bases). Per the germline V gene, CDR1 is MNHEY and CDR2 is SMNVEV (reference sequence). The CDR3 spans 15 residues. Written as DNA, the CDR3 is TGTGCCAGCATTCCTCGGACTCCCTACACCTGGGAGCTGTTTTTT. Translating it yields CASIPRTPYTWELFF.